The 27 T cell receptor beta chains below all came from one sample that was sequenced in a study of beta chain features in type 1 diabetes. Study-level results: In all four CD4+ subsets, TCRB CDR3 length was significantly, moderately reduced in type 1 diabetes.

The entirety of the isolated RNA underwent reverse transcription, so expressed TCRB transcripts were sequenced. Sequencing used immunoSEQ multiplex PCR; TCRdb keeps in-frame clones, though not all of them. The table has tens of thousands of clones, 55% to 70% seen once. No antigen is known for these receptors. Sequenced input: stem cell memory CD4+ T cells from blood. The receptor source for this set is a woman aged 25 to 39 with type 1 diabetes.

This sequence joins TRBV28 and TRBJ2-2; no clear D gene. CDR3 length: 13 residues. CDR1 MDHEN and CDR2 SYDVKM come from the germline V gene. With 7 bases removed from V and 1 base from J, the gap between germline ends came to 7 bases. The CDR3 protein is CASTMVNTGELFF. DNA of the CDR3: TGTGCCAGCACTATGGTGAACACCGGGGAGCTGTTTTTT.

The chain recombines TRBV5-1 with TRBJ2-5, with TRBD2 identical over 10 bases. V gave up 0 bases and J gave up 2 bases; unmatched junction bases: 10. The germline V gene encodes CDR1 SGHRS and CDR2 YFSETQ. This CDR3 has 18 residues. Here the CDR3 DNA reads TGCGCCAGCAGCTTGGCCGGCCGTCGAGCGGGAGGGCAAGAGACCCAGTACTTC. Translating it yields CASSLAGRRAGGQETQYF.

The gene calls are TRBV28 and TRBJ1-3, with D perhaps matching TRBD1 (6 bases). The CDR3 has 13 amino acids. Germline V gene data show CDR1 as MDHEN and CDR2 as SYDVKM. The germline V and J ends were trimmed by 6 bases and 5 bases, with 11 bases remaining between them. The CDR3 loop is CASRQGRRNTIYF. As DNA, the CDR3 is TGTGCCAGCAGACAGGGTCGCAGAAACACCATATATTTT.

The genes are TRBV30 and TRBJ1-5; 9 bases align to TRBD1. The CDR3 extends over 13 amino acids. CDR1 is GTSNPN and CDR2 is SVGIG in the germline V gene (reference sequence). The CDR3 sequence: CAATQGAGQPQHF. The CDR3 DNA sequence: TGTGCGGCGACACAGGGGGCGGGTCAGCCCCAGCATTTT.

The V and J genes are TRBV4-1 and TRBJ2-7; 13 bases fit TRBD2. This CDR3 spans 13 amino acids. V shed 4 bases, J shed 12 bases, and the junction held 6 bases outside the gene matches. Germline CDR1 reads MGHRA; CDR2 reads YSYEKL. CDR3 in amino acids: CASSPELAGGGYF. In DNA, the CDR3 is TGCGCCAGCAGCCCCGAACTAGCGGGAGGGGGGTACTTC.

The chain uses TRBV28 and TRBJ2-1, with no clear D. The germline V gene encodes CDR1 MDHEN and CDR2 SYDVKM. Between the trimmed V and J ends, which lost 7 bases and 7 bases, there was a span of 8 bases. CDR3 size: 11 residues. CDR3 region: CASIVANEQFF. DNA for the CDR3: TGTGCCAGCATTGTGGCAAATGAGCAGTTCTTC.

This clone was seen more than once but under ten times. The chain combines TRBV18 with TRBJ2-3, with 7 bases aligning to TRBD2. Germline V gives CDR1 KGHSH, CDR2 LQKENI. CDR3 length: 15 residues. V dropped 6 bases and J dropped 6; count of bases not matched to a gene: 12. The CDR3 DNA follows: TGTGCCAGCTCGTCGGGACTACAGCTTCAGGATACGCAGTATTTT. This translates into CASSSGLQLQDTQYF.

The V call is TRBV7-3, the J call TRBJ1-1; D gene ambiguous. The CDR3 covers 13 residues. Germline V gene sequence: CDR1 SGHTA, CDR2 FQGTGA. V lost 5 bases and J 0 bases, leaving 7 bases between the germline ends. The CDR3 reads CASSPGMNTEAFF. The CDR3 DNA is TGTGCCAGCAGCCCCGGTATGAACACTGAAGCTTTCTTT.

The chain carries TRBV28 and TRBJ1-2; D ambiguous. Per germline, CDR1 MDHEN and CDR2 SYDVKM. The V end lost 3 bases, the J end lost 0 bases, and 14 bases lay between the germline ends. The CDR3 spans 16 residues. The CDR3 nucleotides are TGTGCCAGCAGTTTTGGAGCGCAACGAGCTAACTATGGCTACACCTTC. This gives the protein CASSFGAQRANYGYTF.

This clone was seen a handful of times. The gene calls are TRBV29-1 and TRBJ1-1; possibly TRBD1 for D (6 bases). Germline CDR1 and CDR2: SQVTM and ANQGSEA. This CDR3 region has 12 residues. Trimming took off 6 bases at V and 3 bases at J, with 11 bases between the two ends. The CDR3 region has the DNA TGCAGCGTCCTCGACAGGTACACTGAAGCTTTCTTT. It specifies CSVLDRYTEAFF.

The rearrangement uses TRBV28 and TRBJ2-7; 8 bases agree with TRBD1. This CDR3 contains 14 residues. The V and J ends lost 6 bases and 2 bases, in that order; junction bases with no gene match: 6. CDR1 and CDR2 from the germline V gene are MDHEN and SYDVKM. The CDR3 loop reads CASRRTGRTYEQYF. CDR3 coding DNA: TGTGCCAGCAGGCGGACAGGGAGGACCTACGAGCAGTACTTC.

This clone was seen more than once but under ten times. This chain links TRBV5-4 with TRBJ2-7, with 10 bases aligning to TRBD2. Germline CDR1 reads SGHNT; CDR2 reads YYREEE (reference sequence). The CDR3 spans 15 residues. Losses at the gene ends were 4 bases for V and 1 base for J; bases not matched to a gene: 5. CDR3: CASSTGLAESYEQYF. In DNA, the CDR3 is TGTGCCAGCAGCACCGGACTAGCGGAGTCCTACGAGCAGTACTTC. Supplemented by reference TRBV5-4 and TRBJ2-7, the full variable domain reads ETGVTQSPTHLIKTRGQQVTLRCSSQSGHNTVSWYQQALGQGPQFIFQYYREEENGRGNFPPRFSGLQFPNYSSELNVNALELDDSALYLCASSTGLAESYEQYFGPGTRLTVT.

This chain uses TRBV4-1 with TRBJ2-1, with TRBD2 matching over 7 bases. CDR3 length: 17 residues. V shed 1 base and J 5 bases; nucleotides not matched to a gene: 11. Germline V gene sequence: CDR1 MGHRA, CDR2 YSYEKL. CDR3 sequence: CASSQAPWREIHNEQFF. In nucleotides, the CDR3 is TGCGCCAGCAGCCAAGCCCCCTGGCGGGAGATCCACAATGAGCAGTTCTTC.

The gene calls are TRBV4-2 and TRBJ2-2, with a possible D match to TRBD2 (6 bases). The V end lost 0 bases, the J end lost 5 bases, and 19 bases lay between the germline ends. This CDR3 comprises 18 residues. CDR1 LGHNA and CDR2 YNFKEQ come from the germline V gene. The CDR3, as DNA: TGTGCCAGCAGCCAAGAGCCCCCGGGACTCCCCACGACCGGGGAGCTGTTTTTT. Translated: CASSQEPPGLPTTGELFF.

A few counts support this clone. The V call is TRBV29-1, the J call TRBJ2-3, with TRBD2 matching 8 bases. CDR1 and CDR2 from the germline V gene are SQVTM and ANQGSEA. The CDR3 runs 15 residues. The junction had 8 bases not matched to a gene; V was cut back by 2 bases and J by 4 bases. CDR3 residues: CSVERSSGVADTQYF. The CDR3 region has the DNA TGCAGCGTTGAAAGGAGTAGCGGGGTGGCAGATACGCAGTATTTT.

The V gene is TRBV6-5, the J gene TRBJ1-2, with D unclear. Per germline, CDR1 MNHEY and CDR2 SVGAGI. This CDR3 spans 14 amino acids. Deletions cut 3 bases from V and 7 bases from J, with 15 bases between. The CDR3 nucleotides read TGTGCCAGCAGTTATAGGATACCTGCGGGTGGCTACACCTTC. This encodes CASSYRIPAGGYTF.

The V call is TRBV7-2, the J call TRBJ1-1, with D possibly matching TRBD1 (5 bases). The CDR3 totals 13 residues. The germline V and J ends were trimmed by 5 bases and 2 bases, with 9 bases remaining between them. Germline V gene sequence: CDR1 SGHTA, CDR2 FQGNSA. CDR3 sequence: CASSPQGNTEAFF. The CDR3 DNA sequence: TGTGCCAGCAGCCCTCAGGGTAACACTGAAGCTTTCTTT.

The rearrangement links TRBV14 to TRBJ2-7, with 9 bases matching TRBD1. The trim removed 1 base at V and 3 bases at J, leaving 10 bases unmatched. This CDR3 has 17 amino acids. The germline V gene has CDR1 SGHDN and CDR2 FVKESK. The CDR3 nucleotides are TGTGCCAGCAGCCAAGGTCTCACGAGACAGGGGGACTACGAGCAGTACTTC. Translating it yields CASSQGLTRQGDYEQYF.

V gene TRBV2 combines with J gene TRBJ2-3; no reliable D call. The CDR3 runs to 12 residues. V shed 5 bases and J shed 6 bases, with 9 bases lying between them. Per the germline V gene, CDR1 is SNHLY and CDR2 is FYNNEI. The CDR3 DNA sequence: TGTGCCAGCAGTTCTAGGCTGGATACGCAGTATTTT. Its translation is CASSSRLDTQYF.

The chain links TRBV2 to TRBJ2-7, with D perhaps TRBD1 (6 bases). The CDR3 is 12 amino acids. Trimming left V 6 bases short and J 3 bases short, with 9 bases between. CDR1 and CDR2 from the germline V gene are SNHLY and FYNNEI. The CDR3 sequence: CASRDRYYEQYF. The CDR3 region has the DNA TGTGCCAGCAGGGACAGATACTACGAGCAGTACTTC. Full variable domain (outside the CDR3, taken from reference TRBV2 and TRBJ2-7): EPEVTQTPSHQVTQMGQEVILRCVPISNHLYFYWYRQILGQKVEFLVSFYNNEISEKSEIFDDQFSVERPDGSNFTLKIRSTKLEDSAMYFCASRDRYYEQYFGPGTRLTVT.

The chain has TRBV7-2 and TRBJ2-3; 12 bases agree with TRBD2. The CDR3 has 16 residues. From germline, CDR1 is SGHTA and CDR2 FQGNSA. Trimming removed 3 bases from V and 4 bases from J; junction bases left unmatched: 5. The CDR3 spells CASSFRLAGGADTQYF. CDR3 nucleotides: TGTGCCAGCAGCTTTAGGCTAGCGGGAGGGGCAGATACGCAGTATTTT.

The chain uses TRBV19 and TRBJ1-5; perhaps TRBD1 as D (5 bases). The CDR3 is made up of 13 amino acids. The V end was cut by 6 bases, the J end by 2 bases, with 8 bases between. In germline, CDR1 is LNHDA, CDR2 SQIVND (reference sequence). CDR3 in DNA: TGTGCCAGTAGCACAGGAGGCAATCAGCCCCAGCATTTT. Its protein is CASSTGGNQPQHF.

This clone has more than one count but fewer than ten. The rearrangement uses TRBV4-1 and TRBJ2-7, with 12 bases identical to TRBD2. The CDR3 is 18 amino acids. Germline CDR1 is MGHRA and CDR2 is YSYEKL. J lost 3 bases, V lost 0 bases, and 9 bases had no gene match. DNA of the CDR3: TGCGCCAGCAGCCAAGAGAAGACCGGACTAGCGGGGATCTACGAGCAGTACTTC. Its protein product is CASSQEKTGLAGIYEQYF.

Only one count was recorded for this clone. This chain connects TRBV10-3 to TRBJ2-1, with 9 nucleotides matching TRBD2. The CDR3 sequence is 15 residues long. The germline V gene encodes CDR1 ENHRY and CDR2 SYGVKD. V dropped 4 bases and J dropped 4; count of bases not matched to a gene: 5. CDR3 in amino acids: CAISASSGTYNEQFF. CDR3 sequence (DNA): TGTGCCATCAGTGCTTCTAGCGGGACTTACAATGAGCAGTTCTTC.

This clone was picked up a small number of times. This chain links TRBV7-9 with TRBJ1-5; D uncertain. The V end lost 6 bases, the J end lost 6 bases, and 9 bases lay between the germline ends. In germline, CDR1 is SEHNR, CDR2 FQNEAQ (reference sequence). This CDR3 comprises 12 residues. The DNA for the CDR3 is TGTGCCAGCAGTGACGGGTCTCAGCCCCAGCATTTT. As protein: CASSDGSQPQHF.

CDR3 loop: CASRGQGVYNEQFF. The CDR3 DNA reads TGTGCCAGTAGGGGACAGGGGGTCTACAATGAGCAGTTCTTC. J is TRBJ2-1 and V is TRBV19, with 11 bases aligning to TRBD1. J was trimmed by 3 bases and V by 6 bases; bases with no gene match: 1. CDR3 length: 14 amino acids. Germline CDR1 LNHDA, CDR2 SQIVND (reference sequence).

Only one count was recorded for this clone. The sample carries other DNA sequences with the same CDR3. J is TRBJ1-5 and V is TRBV27; D not resolved. Germline V gene sequence: CDR1 MNHEY, CDR2 SMNVEV (reference sequence). V was clipped by 5 bases and J by 4 bases, with 9 bases between them. The CDR3 covers 13 residues. The CDR3 DNA reads TGTGCCAGCAGTCCCACCGGGAATCAGCCCCAGCATTTT. As protein: CASSPTGNQPQHF.